A selection of T cell receptor beta chains follows, all from one sample in a study of cytomegalovirus exposure and HLA in healthy donors. Assay used: immunoSEQ multiplex PCR; TCRdb lists only in-frame clones, some missing. The sample has around 110,000 clones, around 66% seen once. Sequenced material: PBMCs. The receptor set was obtained from a woman aged 40 to 50 in good health and CMV-seropositive. The CDR3 runs from the conserved cysteine through the conserved F or W. The D gene is left open where the match is weak. Only part of the rows carry a size: once, few, many, or a class if the clone is expanded.

J gene: TRBJ1-1
D gene: TRBD1
V gene: TRBV10-2
clone size: NA
CDR3 protein: CASTPEQGLGAFF
CDR3 DNA: TGCGCCAGCACCCCGGAACAGGGGCTCGGAGCTTTCTTT

J gene: TRBJ1-5
D gene: NA
V gene: TRBV18
clone size: NA
CDR3 protein: CASSPGADSNQPQHF
CDR3 DNA: TGTGCCAGCTCACCAGGGGCGGATAGCAATCAGCCCCAGCATTTT

J gene: TRBJ1-1
D gene: NA
V gene: TRBV28
clone size: NA
CDR3 protein: CASSPAGGTGNTEAFF
CDR3 DNA: TGTGCCAGCAGTCCCGCCGGAGGGACGGGGAACACTGAAGCTTTCTTT

J gene: TRBJ1-2
D gene: NA
V gene: TRBV27
clone size: NA
CDR3 protein: CASSFGSNYGYTF
CDR3 DNA: TGTGCCAGCAGCTTTGGGAGCAACTATGGCTACACCTTC

J gene: TRBJ1-3
D gene: TRBD1
V gene: TRBV2
clone size: NA
CDR3 protein: CASNEDRASSGNTIYF
CDR3 DNA: TGTGCCAGCAACGAGGACAGGGCGAGCTCTGGAAACACCATATATTTT

J gene: TRBJ2-5
D gene: NA
V gene: TRBV5-1
clone size: NA
CDR3 protein: CASSLAVGSGNQETQYF
CDR3 DNA: TGCGCCAGCAGCTTGGCCGTGGGGTCCGGGAATCAAGAGACCCAGTACTTC

J gene: TRBJ2-2
D gene: TRBD2
V gene: TRBV19
clone size: NA
CDR3 protein: CASRTREGLGELFF
CDR3 DNA: TGTGCCAGTCGGACTAGGGAGGGACTCGGGGAGCTGTTTTTT

J gene: TRBJ2-5
D gene: NA
V gene: TRBV6-5
clone size: NA
CDR3 protein: CAASGAETQYF
CDR3 DNA: TGTGCCGCCTCAGGGGCGGAGACCCAGTACTTC

J gene: TRBJ2-3
D gene: NA
V gene: TRBV7-9
clone size: NA
CDR3 protein: CALPPLAESTDTQYF
CDR3 DNA: TGTGCCCTCCCCCCCTTAGCGGAGAGCACAGATACGCAGTATTTT

J gene: TRBJ2-7
D gene: TRBD2
V gene: TRBV14
clone size: once
CDR3 protein: CASSQGTSSENYEQYF
CDR3 DNA: TGTGCCAGCAGCCAAGGGACTAGCTCGGAGAACTACGAGCAGTACTTC

J gene: TRBJ2-1
D gene: TRBD2
V gene: TRBV5-6
clone size: NA
CDR3 protein: CASSQGTSGAYNEQFF
CDR3 DNA: TGTGCCAGCAGCCAAGGGACTAGCGGAGCCTACAATGAGCAGTTCTTC

J gene: TRBJ2-7
D gene: NA
V gene: TRBV19
clone size: NA
CDR3 protein: CASSISGAYEQYF
CDR3 DNA: TGTGCCAGTAGTATCTCGGGGGCCTACGAGCAGTACTTC

J gene: TRBJ2-2
D gene: TRBD2
V gene: TRBV18
clone size: NA
CDR3 protein: CASSPAGRENTGELFF
CDR3 DNA: TGTGCCAGCTCACCAGCGGGGAGGGAGAACACCGGGGAGCTGTTTTTT

J gene: TRBJ2-4
D gene: NA
V gene: TRBV7-8
clone size: NA
CDR3 protein: CASSLSLGGNIQYF
CDR3 DNA: TGTGCCAGCAGCTTATCCCTAGGCGGAAACATTCAGTACTTC

J gene: TRBJ1-2
D gene: TRBD1
V gene: TRBV19
clone size: few
CDR3 protein: CASSGQVSNYGYTF
CDR3 DNA: TGTGCCAGTAGCGGACAGGTTTCTAACTATGGCTACACCTTC

J gene: TRBJ2-7
D gene: TRBD2
V gene: TRBV15
clone size: NA
CDR3 protein: CATSRDGRECEQYF
CDR3 DNA: TGTGCCACCAGCAGAGATGGGAGGGAGTGCGAGCAGTACTTC

J gene: TRBJ1-1
D gene: NA
V gene: TRBV5-1
clone size: few
CDR3 protein: CASKGEREAFF
CDR3 DNA: TGCGCCAGCAAGGGGGAACGTGAAGCTTTCTTT

J gene: TRBJ1-5
D gene: NA
V gene: TRBV19
clone size: NA
CDR3 protein: CASSRRQVESNQPRHF
CDR3 DNA: TGTGCCAGTAGTAGGAGACAGGTCGAGAGCAATCAGCCCCGGCATTTT

J gene: TRBJ2-3
D gene: TRBD2
V gene: TRBV12-5
clone size: NA
CDR3 protein: CASGRSSGVTDTQYF
CDR3 DNA: TGTGCTAGTGGTCGTTCTAGCGGGGTGACAGATACGCAGTATTTT

J gene: TRBJ2-3
D gene: TRBD2
V gene: TRBV6-5
clone size: NA
CDR3 protein: CASSYTWEGGTDTQYF
CDR3 DNA: TGTGCCAGCAGTTACACCTGGGAGGGAGGCACAGATACGCAGTATTTT

J gene: TRBJ1-1
D gene: TRBD1
V gene: TRBV27
clone size: few
CDR3 protein: CASSLGQYTEAFF
CDR3 DNA: TGTGCCAGCAGTTTGGGACAGTACACTGAAGCTTTCTTT

J gene: TRBJ2-5
D gene: TRBD2
V gene: TRBV6-1
clone size: NA
CDR3 protein: CASSAWGGETQYF
CDR3 DNA: TGTGCCAGCAGTGCCTGGGGGGGGGAGACCCAGTACTTC

J gene: TRBJ1-2
D gene: TRBD1
V gene: TRBV27
clone size: NA
CDR3 protein: CASSRDRTNYGYTF
CDR3 DNA: TGTGCCAGCAGCAGGGACAGAACTAACTATGGCTACACCTTC

J gene: TRBJ2-3
D gene: NA
V gene: TRBV11-3
clone size: NA
CDR3 protein: CASSWLSTDTQYF
CDR3 DNA: TGTGCCAGCAGCTGGCTGAGCACAGATACGCAGTATTTT

J gene: TRBJ2-7
D gene: NA
V gene: TRBV5-1
clone size: NA
CDR3 protein: CASSNRQSSYKQYF
CDR3 DNA: TGCGCCAGCAGCAATCGACAGAGCTCCTACAAGCAGTACTTC

J gene: TRBJ2-1
D gene: TRBD2
V gene: TRBV6-1
clone size: NA
CDR3 protein: CASRPGTRSNNEQFF
CDR3 DNA: TGTGCCAGCAGGCCGGGGACTAGAAGCAACAATGAGCAGTTCTTC

J gene: TRBJ2-7
D gene: TRBD1
V gene: TRBV28
clone size: NA
CDR3 protein: CASSFSQGNYEQYF
CDR3 DNA: TGTGCCAGCAGTTTCTCACAGGGGAATTACGAGCAGTACTTC

J gene: TRBJ2-3
D gene: NA
V gene: TRBV6-5
clone size: once
CDR3 protein: CATWDPGRTDTQYF
CDR3 DNA: TGTGCCACATGGGATCCCGGGAGAACAGATACGCAGTATTTT

J gene: TRBJ1-1
D gene: TRBD1
V gene: TRBV25-1
clone size: NA
CDR3 protein: CASSVEGAFTEAFF
CDR3 DNA: TGTGCCAGCAGTGTGGAGGGGGCATTCACTGAAGCTTTCTTT

J gene: TRBJ2-1
D gene: NA
V gene: TRBV10-3
clone size: NA
CDR3 protein: CAISVHGQPSSYNEQFF
CDR3 DNA: TGTGCCATCAGTGTCCACGGACAGCCAAGCTCCTACAATGAGCAGTTCTTC

J gene: TRBJ2-1
D gene: TRBD2
V gene: TRBV7-9
clone size: NA
CDR3 protein: CASRGLAGPSYNEQFF
CDR3 DNA: TGTGCCAGCAGGGGACTAGCGGGACCCTCCTACAATGAGCAGTTCTTC

J gene: TRBJ1-2
D gene: TRBD1
V gene: TRBV2
clone size: NA
CDR3 protein: CASSEQGGVYGYTF
CDR3 DNA: TGTGCCAGCAGTGAACAGGGGGGTGTCTATGGCTACACCTTC

J gene: TRBJ2-5
D gene: TRBD1
V gene: TRBV27
clone size: NA
CDR3 protein: CASSFGGTGYETQYF
CDR3 DNA: TGTGCCAGCAGTTTCGGTGGGACAGGGTATGAGACCCAGTACTTC

J gene: TRBJ1-5
D gene: NA
V gene: TRBV10-3
clone size: NA
CDR3 protein: CAISEGSGEHQPQHF
CDR3 DNA: TGTGCCATCAGTGAGGGATCGGGGGAGCACCAGCCCCAGCATTTT

J gene: TRBJ2-2
D gene: NA
V gene: TRBV25-1
clone size: once
CDR3 protein: CASSYTGKGTGELFF
CDR3 DNA: TGTGCCAGCAGTTATACCGGGAAGGGTACCGGGGAGCTGTTTTTT

J gene: TRBJ1-2
D gene: NA
V gene: TRBV5-4
clone size: few
CDR3 protein: CASTIQRGGVEGYTF
CDR3 DNA: TGTGCCAGCACCATTCAGAGGGGGGGGGTGGAAGGCTACACCTTC

J gene: TRBJ2-7
D gene: NA
V gene: TRBV7-8
clone size: NA
CDR3 protein: CASSSSDASAYFPYEQYF
CDR3 DNA: TGTGCCAGCAGCTCTAGTGACGCTAGCGCGTACTTTCCCTACGAGCAGTACTTC

J gene: TRBJ2-5
D gene: TRBD1
V gene: TRBV27
clone size: NA
CDR3 protein: CASSPLTGNQETQYF
CDR3 DNA: TGTGCCAGCAGTCCCTTGACAGGGAATCAAGAGACCCAGTACTTC

J gene: TRBJ2-5
D gene: TRBD2
V gene: TRBV28
clone size: NA
CDR3 protein: CASSRSGRVGETQYF
CDR3 DNA: TGTGCCAGCAGTCGTAGCGGGAGGGTAGGTGAGACCCAGTACTTC

J gene: TRBJ2-3
D gene: NA
V gene: TRBV9
clone size: NA
CDR3 protein: CASSPGGPRTDTQYF
CDR3 DNA: TGTGCCAGCAGCCCAGGGGGGCCTCGCACAGATACGCAGTATTTT

J gene: TRBJ2-7
D gene: TRBD2
V gene: TRBV5-1
clone size: few
CDR3 protein: CASSPGGGTYEQYF
CDR3 DNA: TGCGCCAGCAGCCCCGGCGGGGGGACCTACGAGCAGTACTTC

J gene: TRBJ1-2
D gene: TRBD1
V gene: TRBV5-1
clone size: NA
CDR3 protein: CASSLSGTGNYGYTF
CDR3 DNA: TGCGCCAGCAGCCTATCCGGGACAGGGAACTATGGCTACACCTTC

J gene: TRBJ1-2
D gene: NA
V gene: TRBV1
clone size: once
CDR3 protein: CTSSQASPARYYGYTF
CDR3 DNA: TGCACCAGCAGCCAAGCTAGCCCGGCGCGGTACTATGGCTACACCTTC

J gene: TRBJ2-7
D gene: TRBD2
V gene: TRBV2
clone size: NA
CDR3 protein: CASIRTSPYEQYF
CDR3 DNA: TGTGCCAGCATTCGGACTAGTCCCTACGAGCAGTACTTC

J gene: TRBJ2-7
D gene: NA
V gene: TRBV21-1
clone size: NA
CDR3 protein: CASSKRNTSYEQYF
CDR3 DNA: TGTGCCAGCAGCAAACGTAACACCTCTTACGAGCAGTACTTC

J gene: TRBJ2-7
D gene: NA
V gene: TRBV30
clone size: few
CDR3 protein: CAWSVYPTGSYEQYF
CDR3 DNA: TGTGCCTGGAGTGTATACCCCACAGGGTCCTACGAGCAGTACTTC

J gene: TRBJ1-3
D gene: NA
V gene: TRBV7-9
clone size: few
CDR3 protein: CASSPGVSGNTIYF
CDR3 DNA: TGTGCCAGCAGCCCGGGGGTCTCTGGAAACACCATATATTTT